Below are 32 T cell receptor beta chains sequenced from a single sample in a study of technical replicates of blood from a handful of donors. Produced via immunoSEQ multiplex PCR; TCRdb's table is partial and in-frame only. The sample contains some 13,000 clones, approximately 95% of which appear only once. Sequenced material: PBMCs. Receptors originate from a human donor in good health.

V is TRBV4-1 and J is TRBJ1-3, with D unresolved. CDR1 is MGHRA, CDR2 YSYEKL, per germline. The CDR3 extends over 15 amino acids. V gave up 1 base and J gave up 4 bases, with 11 bases separating them. CDR3 amino acids: CASSQAGEWGNTIYF. The CDR3 DNA sequence: TGCGCCAGCAGCCAAGCCGGGGAATGGGGAAACACCATATATTTT.

This clone has only one observation. V usage is TRBV12-2 and J usage is TRBJ2-7; the table's D gene call, TRBD2, was not cross checked with the DNA. TRBV12-2 is given as a pseudogene. The CDR3 sequence is 16 residues long. The CDR3 loop is CASRLDFRLGSREQYF. In nucleotides, the CDR3 is TGTGCAAGTCGCTTAGACTTTAGACTAGGAAGTCGCGAGCAGTACTTC.

The chain employs TRBV29-1 and TRBJ1-1, with 10 bases aligning to TRBD1. V trimming: 4 bases; J trimming: 5 bases; junction bases outside the gene matches: 7. The CDR3 is made up of 14 amino acids. The germline V gene encodes CDR1 SQVTM and CDR2 ANQGSEA. CDR3 amino acids: CSVASGTGETEAFF. CDR3 bases: TGCAGCGTTGCCTCCGGGACAGGGGAGACTGAAGCTTTCTTT.

The chain is built from TRBV5-1 and TRBJ2-5, with D maybe TRBD1 (6 bases). The CDR3 totals 13 residues. The V and J ends lost 3 bases and 4 bases respectively, with 10 bases between them. CDR1 SGHRS and CDR2 YFSETQ come from the germline V gene. The DNA for the CDR3 is TGCGCCAGCAGCTCAACAGGGCCAGAGACCCAGTACTTC. It codes for CASSSTGPETQYF.

This clone was detected once. The J gene is TRBJ2-7, the V gene TRBV5-1; 7 nucleotides align to TRBD2. The trim removed 2 bases at V and 6 bases at J, leaving 11 bases unmatched. CDR3 length: 15 residues. The germline V gene encodes CDR1 SGHRS and CDR2 YFSETQ. For the CDR3, the DNA is TGCGCCAGCAGCTTACTGGGGGAGGGGCTCGGCGAGCAGTACTTC. Amino acid sequence: CASSLLGEGLGEQYF. Drawing the rest from reference TRBV5-1 and TRBJ2-7, the complete variable domain is KAGVTQTPRYLIKTRGQQVTLSCSPISGHRSVSWYQQTPGQGLQFLFEYFSETQRNKGNFPGRFSGRQFSNSRSEMNVSTLELGDSALYLCASSLLGEGLGEQYFGPGTRLTVT.

This rearrangement joins TRBV19 to TRBJ1-2; TRBD1 aligns across 8 bases. This CDR3 region has 12 residues. The trim removed 5 bases at V and 8 bases at J, leaving 4 bases unmatched. The germline V gene encodes CDR1 LNHDA and CDR2 SQIVND (reference sequence). For the CDR3, the DNA is TGTGCCAGTAGTCAGGGACAGGTCGGCTACACCTTC. This encodes CASSQGQVGYTF.

DNA of the CDR3: TGCGCCAGCAGTGAGTCGGTGGGACTAGCGGGCTCCACAGATACGCAGTATTTT. This encodes CASSESVGLAGSTDTQYF. The rearrangement joins TRBV10-2 to TRBJ2-3, with 12 bases identical to TRBD2. CDR3 length equals 18 residues. J was trimmed by 2 bases and V by 0 bases; bases with no gene match: 6. Germline lookup yields CDR1 WSHSY and CDR2 SAAADI.

The chain joins TRBV2 to TRBJ2-1, with 11 bases aligning to TRBD2. Germline V gene lookup returns CDR1 SNHLY and CDR2 FYNNEI. V shed 6 bases and J 8 bases; nucleotides not matched to a gene: 12. The CDR3 contains 16 residues. CDR3 protein: CASSLPTSGSGDEQFF. CDR3 in DNA: TGTGCCAGCAGCCTCCCCACTAGCGGGAGTGGCGATGAGCAGTTCTTC. Drawing the rest from reference TRBV2 and TRBJ2-1, the complete variable domain is EPEVTQTPSHQVTQMGQEVILRCVPISNHLYFYWYRQILGQKVEFLVSFYNNEISEKSEIFDDQFSVERPDGSNFTLKIRSTKLEDSAMYFCASSLPTSGSGDEQFFGPGTRLTVL.

This chain uses TRBV10-3 with TRBJ2-1; D unclear. Trimming cost V 4 bases and J 7 bases, with 14 bases left between them. Germline loops: CDR1 ENHRY, CDR2 SYGVKD. The CDR3 covers 14 residues. The CDR3 loop reads CAISGTVEANEQFF. The DNA for the CDR3 is TGTGCCATCAGTGGTACGGTAGAGGCGAATGAGCAGTTCTTC.

The chain has TRBV28 and TRBJ1-1; D uncertain. The V gene's germline CDR1 is MDHEN and CDR2 SYDVKM. This CDR3 region has 12 residues. V shed 3 bases and J shed 5 bases, with 7 bases lying between them. Here the CDR3 DNA reads TGTGCCAGCAGTTTTTTTCCGACTGAAGCTTTCTTT. Translating gives CASSFFPTEAFF.

This chain connects TRBV10-1 to TRBJ2-1, with 11 bases matching TRBD2. The germline V gene encodes CDR1 WNHNN and CDR2 SYGVQD (reference sequence). After removal of 5 bases from V and 8 bases from J, the junction contained 5 bases not matched to a gene. The CDR3 sequence is 14 residues long. The CDR3 nucleotides read TGCGCCAGCAGTAGAACTAGCGGGAGTGATGAGCAGTTCTTC. The encoded protein is CASSRTSGSDEQFF.

The rearrangement links TRBV7-2 to TRBJ2-1; a weak D match, TRBD2 (6 bases). The CDR3 extends over 14 amino acids. The germline CDR1 and CDR2 sequences are SGHTA and FQGNSA. Trimming left V 5 bases short and J 6 bases short, with 14 bases between. DNA of the CDR3: TGTGCCAGCAGCCGAACCGGAGGGGTCAATGAGCAGTTCTTC. Translating gives CASSRTGGVNEQFF.

The rearrangement uses TRBV7-9 and TRBJ2-5; the match to TRBD2 covers 14 bases. Per germline, CDR1 SEHNR and CDR2 FQNEAQ (reference sequence). The CDR3 is 16 amino acids. The J segment lost 4 bases and the V segment lost 4 bases, leaving 5 bases of the junction unmatched. The CDR3 region has the DNA TGTGCCAGCAGCTCGACTAGCGGGAGGGCGGGAGAGACCCAGTACTTC. Its protein product is CASSSTSGRAGETQYF.

The chain is built from TRBV6-1 and TRBJ1-4; TRBD1 matches 9 bases. The CDR3 runs to 16 residues. Trimming removed 3 bases from V and 5 bases from J; junction bases left unmatched: 7. Germline V gene lookup returns CDR1 MNHNS and CDR2 SASEGT. This CDR3 reads CASSEATGTGNEKLFF. The CDR3 bases are TGTGCCAGCAGTGAGGCTACCGGGACAGGGAATGAAAAACTGTTTTTT.

This chain connects TRBV11-2 to TRBJ2-7, with TRBD2 as a possible D gene (5 bases). Per the germline V gene, CDR1 is SGHAT and CDR2 is FQNNGV. The CDR3 contains 16 residues. Trimming removed 2 bases at V and 5 bases at J, with 19 bases between. The chain's CDR3 is CASSLSAYAGHDEQYF. Written as DNA, the CDR3 is TGTGCCAGCAGCTTATCAGCGTATGCGGGTCATGACGAGCAGTACTTC.

J is TRBJ2-5 and V is TRBV7-8; D unresolved. The CDR3 extends over 16 amino acids. The V end lost 1 base, the J end lost 1 base, and 13 bases lay between the germline ends. Germline CDR1 SGHVS, CDR2 FQNEAQ. Here the CDR3 reads CASSLGARQSQETQYF. The CDR3 nucleotides are TGTGCCAGCAGCTTAGGGGCCCGGCAGAGCCAAGAGACCCAGTACTTC.

The V gene is TRBV10-3, the J gene TRBJ2-7, with 10 bases identical to TRBD2. V lost 6 bases, J lost 5 bases, and 10 bases stayed unmatched. The CDR3 runs to 15 residues. CDR1 is ENHRY and CDR2 is SYGVKD in the germline V gene. The DNA for the CDR3 is TGTGCCATCAGCCCCGCGGCTAGCGGGGGTGACGAGCAGTACTTC. Its translation: CAISPAASGGDEQYF.

This chain links TRBV6-5 with TRBJ1-5, with 7 nucleotides matching TRBD1. The ends lost 5 bases at V and 5 bases at J; junction bases unmatched: 6. Per the germline V gene, CDR1 is MNHEY and CDR2 is SVGAGI. This CDR3 contains 14 residues. In nucleotides, the CDR3 is TGTGCCAGCAGTCCCGTTACAGGGGATCAGCCCCAGCATTTT. This gives the protein CASSPVTGDQPQHF.

Details on this clone: One junction end does not reproduce the germline sequence, and a read error may be involved. V is TRBV2 and J is TRBJ2-7, with TRBD1 matching 10 bases. This CDR3 has 14 amino acids. Germline V gene lookup returns CDR1 SNHLY and CDR2 FYNNEI. The CDR3: CASSTGQGSSEQYF. CDR3 DNA: TGTGCCAGCAGTACGGGACAGGGGTCCTCCGAGCAGTACTTC.

This chain connects TRBV28 to TRBJ2-1, with D perhaps matching TRBD2 (5 bases). The CDR3 is 17 amino acids. Looked up from germline, CDR1 is MDHEN and CDR2 is SYDVKM. V lost 2 bases and J lost 1, with 15 bases in between. Here the CDR3 DNA reads TGTGCCAGCAGTTTACCTTCCGGAGCGGCATCCTACAATGAGCAGTTCTTC. Protein product: CASSLPSGAASYNEQFF. The full variable domain, in which reference TRBV28 and TRBJ2-1 provide the parts outside the CDR3, is DVKVTQSSRYLVKRTGEKVFLECVQDMDHENMFWYRQDPGLGLRLIYFSYDVKMKEKGDIPEGYSVSREKKERFSLILESASTNQTSMYLCASSLPSGAASYNEQFFGPGTRLTVL.

V gene TRBV10-1 combines with J gene TRBJ2-5; 9 positions match TRBD2. The germline gives CDR1 WNHNN, CDR2 SYGVQD (reference sequence). This CDR3 is 16 amino acids long. V shed 0 bases, J shed 5 bases, and the junction held 7 bases outside the gene matches. The CDR3 bases are TGCGCCAGCAGTGAGTCCCCCTCGAGCGGGAGGGAGACCCAGTACTTC. Amino acid sequence: CASSESPSSGRETQYF.

This clone appeared once. This sequence joins TRBV2 and TRBJ1-1; perhaps TRBD1 as D (6 bases). The CDR3 covers 12 residues. V was shortened by 3 bases and J by 10 bases, with 12 bases between the two germline ends. From germline, CDR1 is SNHLY and CDR2 FYNNEI. CDR3 amino acids: CASSDDRRRAFF. The CDR3 DNA is TGTGCCAGCAGTGACGACAGGAGGCGAGCTTTCTTT.

This sequence joins TRBV6-1 and TRBJ2-7; D unclear. The V gene's germline CDR1 is MNHNS and CDR2 SASEGT. CDR3 length: 15 residues. V was shortened by 2 bases and J by 0 bases, with 11 bases between the two germline ends. The CDR3 region has the DNA TGTGCCAGCAGTGAACATGTGGCGGACTCCTACGAGCAGTACTTC. Residues: CASSEHVADSYEQYF.

The chain has TRBV30 and TRBJ2-7; D remains unclear. The V gene's germline CDR1 is GTSNPN and CDR2 SVGIG (reference sequence). V dropped 8 bases and J dropped 2 bases, with 19 bases sitting between them. The CDR3 length is 14 residues. CDR3 in amino acids: CAGLTPGRTYEQYF. The CDR3 region has the DNA TGTGCCGGCCTCACTCCGGGTCGGACCTACGAGCAGTACTTC.

The gene calls are TRBV5-1 and TRBJ1-5, with TRBD1 as a possible D gene (6 bases). Germline CDR1 and CDR2: SGHRS and YFSETQ. CDR3 size: 15 residues. With 0 bases removed from V and 2 bases from J, the gap between germline ends came to 9 bases. Here the CDR3 reads CASSLDGTRNQPQHF. CDR3 nucleotide sequence: TGCGCCAGCAGCTTGGACGGGACACGCAATCAGCCCCAGCATTTT. Full variable domain (missing parts from reference TRBV5-1 and TRBJ1-5): KAGVTQTPRYLIKTRGQQVTLSCSPISGHRSVSWYQQTPGQGLQFLFEYFSETQRNKGNFPGRFSGRQFSNSRSEMNVSTLELGDSALYLCASSLDGTRNQPQHFGDGTRLSIL.

The chain recombines TRBV28 with TRBJ1-2; D call uncertain. Trimming took off 6 bases at V and 7 bases at J, with 24 bases between the two ends. The CDR3 spans 16 residues. Germline V lookup: CDR1 MDHEN, CDR2 SYDVKM. CDR3 sequence reads: CASSPAGLEVSFGYTF. In DNA, the CDR3 is TGTGCCAGCAGCCCCGCCGGGTTGGAGGTTAGTTTTGGCTACACCTTC.

The rearrangement uses TRBV2 and TRBJ1-1; D unresolved. The CDR3 is 11 residues long. From germline, CDR1 is SNHLY and CDR2 FYNNEI. The ends were cut back, 8 bases at V and 7 bases at J, with 11 bases in the middle. CDR3 in DNA: TGTGCCAGCGTGGGTTCAGGTGAAGCTTTCTTT. Encoded protein: CASVGSGEAFF.

The J gene is TRBJ1-1, the V gene TRBV13; D gene uncertain. CDR1 and CDR2 (germline): PRHDT, FYEKMQ (reference sequence). Trimming cost V 6 bases and J 5 bases, with 10 bases left between them. This CDR3 has 12 residues. CDR3 amino acids: CASRRVRTEAFF. The DNA for the CDR3 is TGTGCCAGCAGGAGGGTAAGAACTGAAGCTTTCTTT.

V usage is TRBV30 and J usage is TRBJ2-2, with a possible D match to TRBD1 (5 bases). V lost 4 bases to trimming and J lost 3 bases, with 12 bases between them. Germline lookup yields CDR1 GTSNPN and CDR2 SVGIG (reference sequence). CDR3 length: 14 residues. The CDR3 here is CAWTADSYTGELFF. The CDR3 region has the DNA TGTGCCTGGACTGCAGACAGCTACACCGGGGAGCTGTTTTTT.

The chain carries TRBV7-9 and TRBJ2-1, with 11 bases identical to TRBD2. V dropped 2 bases and J dropped 7; count of bases not matched to a gene: 4. Germline V gives CDR1 SEHNR, CDR2 FQNEAQ (reference sequence). The CDR3 is made up of 15 amino acids. Written as DNA, the CDR3 is TGTGCCAGCAGCTTAATTACTAGCGGGGGTAATGAGCAGTTCTTC. It codes for CASSLITSGGNEQFF.

The chain carries TRBV27 and TRBJ2-2; D is possibly TRBD1 (6 bases). The CDR3 length is 15 residues. V lost 4 bases, J lost 1 base, and 10 bases lay in between. Germline V gives CDR1 MNHEY, CDR2 SMNVEV (reference sequence). CDR3 residues: CASSSPGVNTGELFF. CDR3 sequence (DNA): TGTGCCAGCAGTTCGCCAGGGGTGAACACCGGGGAGCTGTTTTTT.

This clone has a single count. The rearrangement links TRBV7-9 to TRBJ2-3; 8 nucleotides line up with TRBD1. The germline gives CDR1 SEHNR, CDR2 FQNEAQ (reference sequence). The CDR3 sequence is 13 residues long. Unmatched junction bases numbered 4, after V lost 10 bases and J lost 1 base. The CDR3 sequence is CAIGQGRTDTQYF. CDR3 DNA sequence: TGTGCCATCGGACAGGGTCGCACAGATACGCAGTATTTT.